The 28 T cell receptor beta chains reported below all come from one sample, sequenced in a study of T cell responses to AZD1222 COVID-19 vaccine. Profiling relied on immunoSEQ multiplex PCR, and the TCRdb table lists in-frame clones only, not all of them. There are about 100,000 clones in the sample; around 87% occur only once, and roughly 4.2% lies in the top ten. The sequencing used peripheral blood, collected on day 0 of MenACWY control vaccination. These receptor sequences come from an adult in good health.

The chain employs TRBV30 and TRBJ1-1; D is ambiguous. The CDR3 is 13 residues long. V shed 3 bases and J shed 1 base, with 9 bases lying between them. Germline CDR1 GTSNPN, CDR2 SVGIG (reference sequence). As DNA, the CDR3 is TGTGCCTGGAGCGGACCCGCGAACACTGAAGCTTTCTTT. Its protein is CAWSGPANTEAFF.

The rearrangement links TRBV9 to TRBJ2-6; the D is unclear. Germline CDR1 SGDLS, CDR2 YYNGEE. Deletions cut 3 bases from V and 0 bases from J, with 10 bases between. The CDR3 spans 16 residues. As DNA, the CDR3 is TGTGCCAGCAGCGCCCCCGTGGCCTCTGGGGCCAACGTCCTGACTTTC. Amino acid sequence: CASSAPVASGANVLTF. Full variable domain (outside the CDR3, taken from reference TRBV9 and TRBJ2-6): DSGVTQTPKHLITATGQRVTLRCSPRSGDLSVYWYQQSLDQGLQFLIQYYNGEERAKGNILERFSAQQFPDLHSELNLSSLELGDSALYFCASSAPVASGANVLTFGAGSRLTVL.

Ten or more counts support this clone. This sequence joins TRBV12-3 or TRBV12-4 and TRBJ1-1; the D is unclear. The CDR3 spans 13 residues. V was trimmed by 3 bases and J by 1 base, leaving 6 bases between them. The CDR3 DNA reads TGTGCCAGCAGTTTTCACCCGAACACTGAAGCTTTCTTT. Protein product: CASSFHPNTEAFF.

J is TRBJ2-7 and V is TRBV27, with a weak D call TRBD1 (6 bases). V dropped 6 bases and J dropped 6 bases, with 12 bases sitting between them. CDR3 size: 12 residues. Germline V gene data show CDR1 as MNHEY and CDR2 as SMNVEV (reference sequence). CDR3 sequence: CASRQGSLEQYF. The CDR3 region has the DNA TGTGCCAGCAGACAGGGCTCCCTCGAGCAGTACTTC.

This sequence joins TRBV2 and TRBJ1-4; D is ambiguous. This CDR3 is 14 amino acids long. With 7 bases removed from V and 7 bases from J, the gap between germline ends came to 16 bases. CDR1 and CDR2 (germline): SNHLY, FYNNEI. The CDR3 protein is CASTVSVVGEKLFF. The CDR3 DNA reads as TGTGCCAGCACGGTATCTGTAGTTGGTGAAAAACTGTTTTTT. The full variable domain, rest sourced from reference TRBV2 and TRBJ1-4, is EPEVTQTPSHQVTQMGQEVILRCVPISNHLYFYWYRQILGQKVEFLVSFYNNEISEKSEIFDDQFSVERPDGSNFTLKIRSTKLEDSAMYFCASTVSVVGEKLFFGSGTQLSVL.

V is TRBV6-5 and J is TRBJ1-2, with 9 bases aligning to TRBD1. This CDR3 spans 16 amino acids. V lost 0 bases, J lost 6 bases, and 8 bases stayed unmatched. From germline, CDR1 is MNHEY and CDR2 SVGAGI. The CDR3 bases are TGTGCCAGCAGTTACTCGAACAGGGGGCGCGTGGATGGCTACACCTTC. It encodes CASSYSNRGRVDGYTF.

The J gene is TRBJ2-7, the V gene TRBV7-2; no definite D call. In germline, CDR1 is SGHTA, CDR2 FQGNSA. V was shortened by 5 bases and J by 1 base, with 6 bases between the two germline ends. The CDR3 loop spans 12 amino acids. The CDR3 loop reads CASSPFSYEQYF. CDR3 in DNA: TGTGCCAGCAGCCCCTTTTCCTACGAGCAGTACTTC.

This sequence joins TRBV6-5 and TRBJ2-1, with D perhaps being TRBD1 or TRBD2 (5 bases each). The CDR3 sequence is 13 residues long. V lost 6 bases and J 8 bases, leaving 14 bases between the germline ends. Looked up from germline, CDR1 is MNHEY and CDR2 is SVGAGI. CDR3 loop: CASRRDQQDEQFF. The CDR3 region has the DNA TGTGCCAGCAGACGGGACCAGCAGGATGAGCAGTTCTTC.

In its sample, this clone was seen once. The genes are TRBV9 and TRBJ2-2, with 8 bases that match TRBD1. The V and J ends lost 5 bases and 4 bases, in that order; junction bases with no gene match: 7. The CDR3 loop spans 15 amino acids. Germline lookup yields CDR1 SGDLS and CDR2 YYNGEE. CDR3 sequence: CASRAGGRVTGELFF. The CDR3 nucleotides read TGTGCCAGCAGAGCAGGGGGCCGGGTCACCGGGGAGCTGTTTTTT.

The chain joins TRBV6-2 or TRBV6-3 to TRBJ2-2; D is perhaps TRBD1 or TRBD2 (5 bases each). CDR3 length: 13 residues. In germline, CDR1 is MNHEY, CDR2 SVGEGT. V was trimmed by 2 bases and J by 8 bases, leaving 9 bases between them. This CDR3 is CASSYRDEGELFF. The CDR3 coding sequence is TGTGCCAGCAGTTACAGGGACGAGGGGGAGCTGTTTTTT.

The V and J genes are TRBV6-5 and TRBJ1-4; D remains ambiguous. There are 14 residues in the CDR3. V was shortened by 0 bases and J by 6 bases, with 8 bases between the two germline ends. Germline CDR1 reads MNHEY; CDR2 reads SVGAGI. The CDR3 region is CASSYSGSDEKLFF. CDR3 bases: TGTGCCAGCAGTTACTCAGGGTCAGATGAAAAACTGTTTTTT.

The gene calls are TRBV12-3 or TRBV12-4 and TRBJ1-5; 11 nucleotides align to TRBD1. This CDR3 has 13 residues. After removal of 8 bases from V and 7 bases from J, the junction contained 4 bases not matched to a gene. CDR3 sequence (DNA): TGTGCCAGCGGACAGGGGGCCAGGCAGCCCCAGCATTTT. Translation: CASGQGARQPQHF.

The J gene is TRBJ2-3, the V gene TRBV9; 11 nucleotides line up with TRBD2. Germline assignment: CDR1 SGDLS and CDR2 YYNGEE. This CDR3 is built from 14 residues. Germline trimming cut 3 bases from V and 5 bases from J; bases unmatched to any gene: 2. The CDR3 DNA is TGTGCCAGCAGCGGAGGACTAGCGGGAGATACGCAGTATTTT. Protein: CASSGGLAGDTQYF.

The V and J genes are TRBV12-5 and TRBJ2-3; D not certain. The CDR3 loop spans 14 amino acids. Germline V lookup: CDR1 LGHNT, CDR2 FRNRAP. V shed 5 bases and J shed 1 base, with 10 bases lying between them. As DNA, the CDR3 is TGTGCTAGTGGTGTTCGGTGGGGCACAGATACGCAGTATTTT. Translating gives CASGVRWGTDTQYF. The variable domain in full, with the rest retrieved from reference TRBV12-5 and TRBJ2-3, is DARVTQTPRHKVTEMGQEVTMRCQPILGHNTVFWYRQTMMQGLELLAYFRNRAPLDDSGMPKDRFSAEMPDATLATLKIQPSEPRDSAVYFCASGVRWGTDTQYFGPGTRLTVL.

The chain links TRBV6-2 or TRBV6-3 to TRBJ2-7; D remains ambiguous. Germline V CDR1 and CDR2: MNHEY, SVGEGT. The CDR3 totals 13 residues. V lost 5 bases, J lost 6 bases, and 14 bases lay in between. CDR3: CASSRYGYPEQYF. The CDR3 coding sequence is TGTGCCAGCAGTAGATACGGGTACCCCGAGCAGTACTTC.

The rearrangement links TRBV9 to TRBJ2-7; perhaps TRBD1 as D (5 bases). V lost 4 bases to trimming and J lost 1 base, with 12 bases between them. The CDR3 length is 14 residues. Germline V gene sequence: CDR1 SGDLS, CDR2 YYNGEE. In DNA, the CDR3 is TGTGCCAGCAGCCCCCAGACAGCGTCCTACGAGCAGTACTTC. Its translation: CASSPQTASYEQYF.

The chain has TRBV28 and TRBJ1-2, with D unclear. The CDR3 is 14 amino acids. Germline V lookup: CDR1 MDHEN, CDR2 SYDVKM. Trimming cost V 6 bases and J 8 bases, with 19 bases left between them. The CDR3 coding sequence is TGTGCCAGCAGCCCCCCCGGCGGCCTTAAGGGCTACACCTTC. It codes for CASSPPGGLKGYTF.

The chain uses TRBV14 and TRBJ1-1; tentative D call: TRBD1 (5 bases). The CDR3 totals 16 residues. Trimming shortened V by 1 base and J by 2 bases, and 14 bases separated the two germline ends. The germline V gene encodes CDR1 SGHDN and CDR2 FVKESK. The CDR3 here is CASSQGGKGANTEAFF. CDR3 DNA: TGTGCCAGCAGCCAAGGAGGGAAAGGGGCCAACACTGAAGCTTTCTTT.

This chain links TRBV10-3 with TRBJ1-6, with TRBD1 matching over 7 bases. Trimming cost V 5 bases and J 10 bases; bases outside gene matches: 11. The germline V gene has CDR1 ENHRY and CDR2 SYGVKD. CDR3 size: 15 residues. The CDR3 coding sequence is TGTGCCATCAGTAACCAAGGAGGGGGCGCGTCACCCCTCCACTTT. Its translation is CAISNQGGGASPLHF.

J is TRBJ2-1 and V is TRBV12-3 or TRBV12-4, with D hard to call. The CDR3 is 13 amino acids. Deletions cut 1 base from V and 3 bases from J, with 4 bases between. For the CDR3, the DNA is TGTGCCAGCAGTTTAGGCAACTACAATGAGCAGTTCTTC. Its protein is CASSLGNYNEQFF.

The CDR3 loop reads CASSDVYNEQFF. CDR3 nucleotides: TGCGCCAGCAGCGATGTTTACAATGAGCAGTTCTTC. This chain uses TRBV5-1 with TRBJ2-1; no reliable D call. Trimming took 4 bases from V and 4 from J, leaving 6 bases between them. The germline CDR1 and CDR2 sequences are SGHRS and YFSETQ. This CDR3 spans 12 amino acids.

The V call is TRBV21-1, the J call TRBJ1-5; the table calls TRBD1, which could not be checked here. TRBV21-1 is termed a pseudogene. The CDR3 is 20 amino acids. The CDR3 sequence: CASSNFRGGTQAGSNQPQHF. For the CDR3, the DNA is TGTGCCAGCAGCAATTTCAGGGGTGGAACGCAGGCGGGTAGCAATCAGCCCCAGCATTTT.

In DNA form, the CDR3 reads TGTGCCAGCTCACCACCGGAGGGGGCGCGAACGGATAACCGGGCTAACACTGAAGCTTTCTTT. The encoded protein is CASSPPEGARTDNRANTEAFF. This chain links TRBV18 with TRBJ1-1; TRBD1 agrees at 7 bases. The CDR3 extends over 21 amino acids. Trimming removed 0 bases from V and 2 bases from J; junction bases left unmatched: 21. In germline, CDR1 is KGHSH, CDR2 LQKENI. Using reference TRBV18 and TRBJ1-1 for the parts outside the CDR3, the full variable domain is NAGVMQNPRHLVRRRGQEARLRCSPMKGHSHVYWYRQLPEEGLKFMVYLQKENIIDESGMPKERFSAEFPKEGPSILRIQQVVRGDSAAYFCASSPPEGARTDNRANTEAFFGQGTRLTVV.

This clone appeared a single time. J is TRBJ2-1 and V is TRBV6-8; 9 bases are shared with TRBD1. The CDR3 loop spans 17 amino acids. CDR1 and CDR2 (germline): MNHGY, SAAAGT. The trim removed 3 bases at V and 8 bases at J, leaving 14 bases unmatched. DNA of the CDR3: TGTGCCAGCAGTTATATTAAGGACAGGGGTCTTACAGATGAGCAGTTCTTC. This encodes CASSYIKDRGLTDEQFF.

The chain is built from TRBV9 and TRBJ2-1; 7 bases map to TRBD1. Trimming cost V 0 bases and J 6 bases; bases outside gene matches: 6. Germline V gene data show CDR1 as SGDLS and CDR2 as YYNGEE. The CDR3 length is 15 residues. CDR3 protein: CASSVGQGLFNEQFF. The CDR3 DNA reads TGTGCCAGCAGCGTAGGACAGGGCTTATTCAATGAGCAGTTCTTC.

The rearrangement joins TRBV4-3 to TRBJ1-1; TRBD1 matches 7 bases. Germline V gene data show CDR1 as LGHNA and CDR2 as YSLEER. With V trimmed by 1 base and J by 5 bases, 7 bases remained unmatched. The CDR3 has 15 amino acids. The chain's CDR3 is CASSQGGGGRTEAFF. The CDR3, as DNA: TGCGCCAGCAGCCAAGGGGGAGGGGGCCGAACTGAAGCTTTCTTT.

Worth noting for this clone: The same CDR3 can be traced to other DNA sequences in this sample. The chain employs TRBV28 and TRBJ2-7; D ambiguous. The CDR3 runs 11 residues. V was trimmed by 4 bases and J by 3 bases, leaving 4 bases between them. Germline CDR1 is MDHEN and CDR2 is SYDVKM. The CDR3 loop is CASSSFYEQYF. The DNA of the CDR3 is TGTGCCAGCAGTTCCTTCTACGAGCAGTACTTC.

V gene TRBV5-1 combines with J gene TRBJ2-1; 8 positions match TRBD1. The length of the CDR3 is 15 residues. Germline CDR1 reads SGHRS; CDR2 reads YFSETQ. The V and J ends lost 0 bases and 8 bases, in that order; junction bases with no gene match: 7. DNA for the CDR3: TGCGCCAGCAGCTTGGTGGACAGGGTCGTCGATGAGCAGTTCTTC. Its translation is CASSLVDRVVDEQFF.